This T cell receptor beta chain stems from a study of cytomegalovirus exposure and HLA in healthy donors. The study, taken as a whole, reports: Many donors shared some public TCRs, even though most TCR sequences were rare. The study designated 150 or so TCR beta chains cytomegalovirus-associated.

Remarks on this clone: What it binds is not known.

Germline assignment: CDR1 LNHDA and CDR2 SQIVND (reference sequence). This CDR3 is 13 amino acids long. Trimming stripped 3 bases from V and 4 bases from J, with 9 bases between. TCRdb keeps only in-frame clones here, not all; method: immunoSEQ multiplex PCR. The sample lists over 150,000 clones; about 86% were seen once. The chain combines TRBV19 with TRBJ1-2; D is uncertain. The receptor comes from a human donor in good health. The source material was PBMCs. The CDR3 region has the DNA TGTGCCAGTAGTATTGAACAGACCTATGGCTACACCTTC. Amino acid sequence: CASSIEQTYGYTF. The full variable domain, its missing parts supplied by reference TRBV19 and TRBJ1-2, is DGGITQSPKYLFRKEGQNVTLSCEQNLNHDAMYWYRQDPGQGLRLIYYSQIVNDFQKGDIAEGYSVSREKKESFPLTVTSAQKNPTAFYLCASSIEQTYGYTFGSGTRLTVV.